Below, one TCR beta chain is given with its context. Clones were read by immunoSEQ multiplex PCR, and TCRdb kept only the in-frame ones, dropping some. The table shows about 15,000 clones, with 95% to 97% occurring only once. The data were taken from a study of T cell changes during pregnancy in multiple sclerosis. The material sequenced was peripheral blood, taken in the third trimester of pregnancy. This receptor was obtained from a female donor with multiple sclerosis, enrolled in a pregnancy study.

As DNA, the CDR3 is TGTGCCAGCAGCTCAGCTAGCGGGGAAGAGACCCAGTACTTC. Its protein is CASSSASGEETQYF. The chain is built from TRBV13 and TRBJ2-5, with 9 bases identical to TRBD2. Germline V CDR1 and CDR2: PRHDT, FYEKMQ (reference sequence). The trim removed 4 bases at V and 3 bases at J, leaving 3 bases unmatched. CDR3 length: 14 residues. Full variable domain (rest looked up from reference TRBV13 and TRBJ2-5): AAGVIQSPRHLIKEKRETATLKCYPIPRHDTVYWYQQGPGQDPQFLISFYEKMQSDKGSIPDRFSAQQFSDYHSELNMSSLELGDSALYFCASSSASGEETQYFGPGTRLLVL.